The text below deals with one T cell receptor (beta chain). The data derive from a study of regulatory dendritic cells for organ transplantation. Here immunoSEQ multiplex PCR was the method, and the copy in TCRdb shows in-frame clones only, minus some. The table lists some 29,000 clones, roughly 85% of them singletons. Germline V lookup: CDR1 WNHNN, CDR2 SYGVQD (reference sequence). This CDR3 is built from 14 residues. Between the trimmed V and J ends, which lost 5 bases and 3 bases, there was a span of 14 bases. Material: memory CD4+ T cells from blood. Sample subset: CD45RO+ memory T cells. This chain uses TRBV10-1 with TRBJ2-7, with D tentatively TRBD1 (5 bases). This clonotype originated in a human donor in good health. The CDR3 DNA follows: TGCGCCAGCAGTCTGACAGACGGCATCTACGAGCAGTACTTC. This gives the protein CASSLTDGIYEQYF.